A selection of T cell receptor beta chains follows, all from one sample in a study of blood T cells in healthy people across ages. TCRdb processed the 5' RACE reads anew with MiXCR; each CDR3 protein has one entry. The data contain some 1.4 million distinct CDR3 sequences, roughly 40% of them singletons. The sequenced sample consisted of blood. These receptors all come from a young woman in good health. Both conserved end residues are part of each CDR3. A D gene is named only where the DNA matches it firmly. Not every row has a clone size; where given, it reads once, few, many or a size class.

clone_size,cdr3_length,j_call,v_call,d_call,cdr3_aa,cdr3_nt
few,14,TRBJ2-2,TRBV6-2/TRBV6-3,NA,CASSYQGGTGELFF,TGTGCCAGCAGTTACCAGGGCGGCACCGGGGAGCTGTTTTTT
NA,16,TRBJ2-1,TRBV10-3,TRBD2,CATLDQRESSYNERFF,TGTGCCACCCTAGACCAGCGGGAGAGCTCCTACAATGAGCGGTTCTTC
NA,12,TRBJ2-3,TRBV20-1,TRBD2,CRVEREWDTQYF,TGCAGGGTTGAGCGGGAATGGGATACGCAGTATTTT
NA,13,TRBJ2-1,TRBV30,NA,CAWGASSYNEQFF,TGTGCCTGGGGGGCCAGCTCCTACAATGAGCAGTTCTTC
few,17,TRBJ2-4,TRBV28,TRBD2,CASSPREGRADKNIQYF,TGTGCCAGCAGTCCAAGGGAGGGCCGCGCGGACAAAAACATTCAGTACTTC
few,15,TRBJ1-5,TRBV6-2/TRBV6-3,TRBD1,CASTWGQGDRQPQHF,TGTGCCAGCACCTGGGGGCAGGGGGACAGACAGCCCCAGCATTTT
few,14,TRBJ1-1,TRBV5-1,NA,CACSLRGAMTEAFF,TGCGCCTGCAGCTTGAGGGGGGCGATGACTGAAGCTTTCTTT
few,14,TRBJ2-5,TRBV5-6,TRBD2,CASSGTSGVETQYF,TGTGCCAGCAGCGGGACTAGCGGGGTCGAGACCCAGTACTTC
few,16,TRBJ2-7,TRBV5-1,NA,CASSLAVGLGYYEQYF,TGCGCCAGCAGCTTGGCGGTGGGACTGGGGTACTACGAGCAGTACTTC
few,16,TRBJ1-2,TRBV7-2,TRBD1,CASSFRRTGGDYGYTF,TGTGCCAGCAGCTTCCGGAGGACAGGGGGGGACTATGGCTACACCTTC
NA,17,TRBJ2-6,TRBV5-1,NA,CASSPYAPGAGANVLTF,TGCGCCAGCAGCCCGTACGCACCCGGCGCTGGGGCCAACGTCCTGACTTTC
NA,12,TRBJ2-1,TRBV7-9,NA,CASSLATPEQFF,TGTGCCAGCAGCTTAGCAACTCCCGAGCAGTTCTTC
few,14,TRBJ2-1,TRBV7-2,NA,CASSSPGWGNEQFF,TGTGCCAGCAGCTCTCCCGGGTGGGGGAATGAGCAGTTCTTC
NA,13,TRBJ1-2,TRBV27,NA,CANIQGAGYGYTF,TGTGCCAATATACAGGGAGCGGGCTATGGCTACACCTTC
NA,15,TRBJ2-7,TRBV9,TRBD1,CASSQTGGSPYEQYF,TGTGCCAGCAGTCAGACAGGGGGCTCGCCCTACGAGCAGTACTTC
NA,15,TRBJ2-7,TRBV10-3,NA,CAVSGTKSPPYEQYF,TGTGCCGTCAGTGGGACAAAATCCCCCCCCTACGAGCAGTACTTC
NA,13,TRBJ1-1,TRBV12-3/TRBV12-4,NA,CASSCAENTEAFF,TGTGCCAGCAGTTGTGCCGAAAACACTGAAGCTTTCTTT
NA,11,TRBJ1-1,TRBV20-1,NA,CSARDSTEAFF,TGCAGTGCTAGAGACAGCACTGAAGCTTTCTTT
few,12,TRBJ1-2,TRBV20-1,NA,CSARDQGVGYTF,TGCAGTGCTAGAGATCAAGGGGTCGGCTACACCTTC
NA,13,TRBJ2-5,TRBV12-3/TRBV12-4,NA,CASSLRRFETQYF,TGTGCCAGCAGTTTAAGGAGGTTCGAGACCCAGTACTTC
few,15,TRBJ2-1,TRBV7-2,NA,CASSTMGWSVNEQFF,TGTGCCAGCAGCACTATGGGCTGGAGTGTCAATGAGCAGTTCTTC
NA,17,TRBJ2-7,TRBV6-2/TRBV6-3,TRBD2,CASSYYGTSGRPDEQYF,TGTGCCAGCAGTTACTATGGGACTAGCGGTCGGCCCGACGAGCAGTACTTC
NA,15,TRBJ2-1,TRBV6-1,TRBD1,CASRSTGGYYNEQFF,TGTGCCAGCAGGTCGACAGGGGGGTACTACAATGAGCAGTTCTTC
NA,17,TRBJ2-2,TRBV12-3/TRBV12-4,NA,CASRESRLGAHTGELFF,TGTGCCAGCAGGGAATCGAGACTAGGTGCTCACACCGGGGAGCTGTTTTTT